This T cell receptor (beta chain) is drawn from a study of identical twins (dated by TCRdb to the mid-2010s). Background for the entire study: To test whether fetal clonotypes persist, the study used deep sequencing on TCR alpha and beta repertoires from monozygotic twins, unrelated adults of various ages, and cord blood. Replicate twin experiments were performed at different times using different library preparation protocols to rule out contamination.

For this chain, trimming is 0 bases at the V end and 9 bases at the J end, and the number of junction bases without a gene match is 8. CDR3 length: 15 amino acids, cysteine to phenylalanine. Only the CDR3 DNA is retained, 45 bases long and in frame from the first base. CDR1 and CDR2 are drawn from the germline V gene: MNHEY, SVGAGI. All donors were healthy Caucasians. The twin cohort consisted of three pairs of female monozygotic twins, all aged about 18 to 30 years. CD4+ and CD8+ T cell populations were isolated with positive isolation kits from Invitrogen. Library preparation employed 5' RACE. The sequencer listed for this sample is Illumina HiSeq 2000. Template switching added a universal primer binding site, and the final cDNA carried a unique molecular identifier that allowed TCR cDNA molecules to be counted accurately. First-strand cDNA for TCR alpha and beta chains was synthesized from specific primers in the conserved constant-segment region. To control for contamination, every cDNA library carried two barcodes: a SMART-Mk sample barcode plus Illumina barcodes. Two successive PCR steps introduced TruSeq adapter sequences along with Illumina sample barcodes. The TCR alpha and beta cDNA libraries were sequenced on the Illumina HiSeq platform using custom primers. The original pipeline was this. Unique molecular identifiers were extracted from raw reads with MiGEC, and CDR3 positions were determined with MiXCR. For each individual, recombination models were inferred using an EM algorithm with the repgenHMM and IGoR tools. The analysis of shared clonotypes was done with the tcR package in R, with sharing normalized by the product of cloneset sizes. To study raw recombination without the effects of thymic and clonal selection, out-of-frame nonproductive sequences were analyzed. The public reads were run again by TCRdb, first through fastp at Q25 and then through MiXCR, and only productive beta chains were kept. Each entry is one CDR3 protein sequence, shown with its most common DNA and genes. These V and J calls originate from TCRdb's pipeline instead of the authors' own analysis. This sample gives over 250,000 distinct CDR3 sequences in total; less than 9.5% of them show up just once. The ten largest make up roughly 7% of the sample.

This clonotype was recorded a few times. Its antigen remains unidentified. No clone much larger than this one lies a single base away; base qualities are absent. Broad study findings and their caveats: Excess twin sharing in beta out-of-frame sequences was weaker because fewer shared sequences lowered the signal-to-noise ratio. Recombination models systematically underestimated out-of-frame TCR alpha sharing in monozygotic twins but agreed with sharing between unrelated individuals. Zero-insertion analyses could be partly confounded by invariant T cells such as MAIT and iNKT, although diverse VJ usage argued against such confounding for most clonotypes. Conclusions relied on cross-sectional statistical analysis, since the same donors could not be followed over many years. Abundant cord blood beta clonotypes had fewer insertions, young adult naive repertoires showed a similar but weaker trend, and memory repertoires showed no such trend. Compared with coincidental sharing between unrelated individuals, an excess of low generation-probability sequences was observed among out-of-frame TCR alpha sequences shared between twins.

The same specimen was also included in a second study, on yellow fever vaccine responses in identical twins. As that second study puts it: The T cell response to vaccination in identical twins was reported by the authors to appear partly convergent and partly personalized. The study precisely tracked vaccine-responding T cell clones in identical twins.

The receptor was isolated from a young woman in good health. What was sequenced was CD8+ T cells sorted from blood. The chain is encoded by TRBV6-5 joined to TRBJ2-1, and 7 bases in between align with TRBD2. The CDR3 sequence is CASSYSGRLGGEQFF. The DNA is as follows: TGTGCCAGCAGTTACTCCGGGAGGTTGGGCGGTGAGCAGTTCTTC.